This T cell receptor (beta chain) was sequenced for a study of blood T cell repertoires in COVID-19. Study at large: T cells, B-cell-depleted T cells, or PBMCs supplied cDNA or gDNA.

Assay used: immunoSEQ multiplex PCR; TCRdb lists only in-frame clones, some missing. The table includes approximately 240,000 clones, around four fifths detected once. This receptor was identified in a woman in her sixties or seventies with active or convalescent COVID-19. The sequenced sample consisted of peripheral blood.

CDR3 region: CASSLQDRGPFYGYTF. CDR3 bases: TGTGCCAGCAGCTTACAGGACAGGGGCCCTTTCTATGGCTACACCTTC. The chain employs TRBV13 and TRBJ1-2, with 9 nucleotides matching TRBD1. The V and J ends lost 2 bases and 4 bases, in that order; junction bases with no gene match: 8. Germline-derived CDR1 and CDR2 are PRHDT and FYEKMQ (reference sequence). The CDR3 covers 16 residues.